These 11 T cell receptor beta chains share one sample of origin, sequenced in a study of spatial heterogeneity in lung cancer. Regarding time point: sample taken at primary tumor resection. Unsorted whole RNA samples from tumor, nontumor lung or frozen PBMC were sequenced. MiXCR was run by TCRdb on the 5' RACE reads, yielding one entry per CDR3 protein. The sample carries about 15,000 distinct CDR3 sequences, 10% to 13% recorded once. Sequencing was performed on PBMCs, taken at surgery. The receptor source for this set is a female donor with early-stage non-small cell lung cancer.

This clonotype is labeled medium-sized. The rearrangement uses TRBV10-1 and TRBJ2-2; D is unclear. Germline V gives CDR1 WNHNN, CDR2 SYGVQD (reference sequence). Trimming pared 7 bases from V and 1 base from J, leaving 4 bases between. The CDR3 length is 12 residues. The chain's CDR3 is CASKENTGELFF. In nucleotides, the CDR3 is TGCGCCAGCAAGGAGAACACCGGGGAGCTGTTTTTT.

This clonotype was found a few times. The chain couples TRBV5-1 to TRBJ1-1, with D possibly TRBD1 on 5 matching bases. V was pared by 7 bases and J by 1 base, with 17 bases between. Germline CDR1 reads SGHRS; CDR2 reads YFSETQ. The CDR3 covers 15 residues. Here the CDR3 DNA reads TGCGCCAGCGGTCACACCGGGGCCAGGAACACTGAAGCTTTCTTT. This encodes CASGHTGARNTEAFF.

This clonotype appeared many times. The gene calls are TRBV11-2 and TRBJ1-4; 9 bases are a match to TRBD1. CDR1 and CDR2 (germline): SGHAT, FQNNGV. Trimming took 8 bases from V and 4 from J; bases not matched to a gene: 11. The CDR3 covers 16 residues. This CDR3 is CASGTGTGTFNEKLFF. Here the CDR3 DNA reads TGTGCCAGCGGAACCGGGACAGGGACCTTTAATGAAAAACTGTTTTTT.

This clonotype appeared many times. At one end the junction does not follow the germline gene, possibly because of a read error. The chain joins TRBV7-7 to TRBJ2-1, with D possibly matching TRBD1 (6 bases). In germline, CDR1 is SSHAT, CDR2 FNYEAQ (reference sequence). This CDR3 is built from 15 residues. The CDR3 sequence is CASSLIPGTYNEQFF. The DNA of the CDR3 is TGTGCTAGCAGCTTAATCCCCGGGACATACAATGAGCAGTTCTTC.

This clonotype rates as medium-sized. The chain uses TRBV20-1 and TRBJ2-2, with 10 bases matching TRBD1. The V gene's germline CDR1 is DFQATT and CDR2 SNEGSKA (reference sequence). This CDR3 comprises 14 residues. V lost 5 bases to trimming and J lost 6 bases; unmatched junction nucleotides: 6. Written as DNA, the CDR3 is TGCAGTGCTCCCGGGACAGGGGTCCCCGGGGAGCTGTTTTTT. It specifies CSAPGTGVPGELFF.

This clonotype was detected many times. V usage is TRBV28 and J usage is TRBJ2-7; D not resolved. Germline V gene sequence: CDR1 MDHEN, CDR2 SYDVKM. The V end lost 5 bases, the J end lost 3 bases, and 8 bases lay between the germline ends. The CDR3 has 12 amino acids. The CDR3 nucleotides are TGTGCCAGCAGTGGACCAATCTACGAGCAGTACTTC. Translating gives CASSGPIYEQYF.

This clonotype was found many times. The chain is built from TRBV10-3 and TRBJ2-7; the D gene is possibly TRBD2 (5 bases). Trimming stripped 0 bases from V and 4 bases from J, with 13 bases between. The germline CDR1 and CDR2 sequences are ENHRY and SYGVKD. The CDR3 consists of 15 residues. CDR3 amino acids: CAISESGEESYEQYF. The CDR3 DNA reads TGTGCCATCAGTGAGTCGGGAGAAGAAAGTTACGAGCAGTACTTC.

The chain joins TRBV2 to TRBJ2-2, with a tentative D call TRBD1 (5 bases). CDR1 and CDR2 (germline): SNHLY, FYNNEI. V was trimmed by 2 bases and J by 4 bases, leaving 14 bases between them. The CDR3 is made up of 16 amino acids. The CDR3 is CASSERAGQITGELFF. CDR3 nucleotide sequence: TGTGCCAGCAGTGAAAGGGCAGGACAAATCACCGGGGAGCTGTTTTTT.

This clonotype was seen many times. The chain uses TRBV5-6 and TRBJ1-2, with 11 bases aligning to TRBD1. Germline V gene sequence: CDR1 SGHDT, CDR2 YYEEEE. The CDR3 length is 14 residues. V lost 1 base to trimming and J lost 10 bases; unmatched junction nucleotides: 6. The CDR3 region is CASSLLGQGGDYTF. CDR3 bases: TGTGCCAGCAGCTTGCTGGGACAGGGGGGCGACTACACCTTC. Filled out from reference TRBV5-6 and TRBJ1-2, the complete variable domain reads DAGVTQSPTHLIKTRGQQVTLRCSPKSGHDTVSWYQQALGQGPQFIFQYYEEEERQRGNFPDRFSGHQFPNYSSELNVNALLLGDSALYLCASSLLGQGGDYTFGSGTRLTVV.

This clonotype has ten or more counts. The V and J genes are TRBV6-2 or TRBV6-3 and TRBJ2-4, with D unclear. CDR1 is MNHEY, CDR2 SVGEGT, per germline. The V end was cut by 5 bases, the J end by 8 bases, with 13 bases between. The CDR3 is 13 amino acids. The CDR3 nucleotides are TGTGCCAGCAGTCTCGCAGTCCTGCACATTCAGTACTTC. Its translation: CASSLAVLHIQYF.

There are many counts of this clonotype. The genes are TRBV4-1 and TRBJ2-1, with D tentatively TRBD2 (7 bases). The V end was cut by 1 base, the J end by 1 base, with 14 bases between. Germline V gives CDR1 MGHRA, CDR2 YSYEKL. The CDR3 has 17 residues. CDR3 DNA sequence: TGCGCCAGCAGCCAAGGGATGGGGGGGCCATCCTACAATGAGCAGTTCTTC. Protein sequence: CASSQGMGGPSYNEQFF.